The source of this T cell receptor beta chain is a study of beta chain features in type 1 diabetes. The sample holds a few counts of this clone. Its antigen remains unidentified. Germline V lookup: CDR1 SGHNT, CDR2 YYREEE (reference sequence). The germline V and J ends were trimmed by 1 base and 2 bases, with 12 bases remaining between them. The CDR3 contains 15 residues. In all sorted populations, purity surpassed 95%. Whole-study results and caveats: Shortening that was moderate but significant affected the TCRB CDR3s of Type 1 diabetes patients in all four CD4+ subsets.

Reverse transcription of all isolated RNA meant that expressed TCRB transcripts were sequenced. About 3.7 million reads, on average, came from each naive, central memory and regulatory T cell sample. TCRdb keeps only in-frame clones here, not all; method: immunoSEQ multiplex PCR. The sample holds hundreds of thousands of clones; approximately 30% are singletons and the top ten take roughly 0.06%. The specimen sequenced was naive CD4+ T cells from blood. The TCR comes from a man aged 18 to 29 in good health. This chain joins TRBV5-4 and TRBJ2-5; tentative D call: TRBD1 (5 bases). CDR3 nucleotide sequence: TGTGCCAGCAGCTTGTACGCGACAGCACAAGAGACCCAGTACTTC. The encoded protein is CASSLYATAQETQYF.